The 5 T cell receptor beta chains listed next were all sequenced from one sample in a study of shared clonotypes between healthy human individuals. Here immunoSEQ multiplex PCR was the method, and the copy in TCRdb shows in-frame clones only, minus some. Here the sample spans some 2.3 million clones, more than 85% being singletons. Sequencing was performed on naive CD4+ T cells from PBMCs. Subset specified: CD45RA+ positively selected. The receptors were sampled from a man aged 18 to 29 in good health. Some clones in this sample may be carry-over from other donors' samples.

The chain joins TRBV11-3 to TRBJ2-1, with D uncertain. V dropped 1 base and J dropped 6 bases, with 13 bases sitting between them. Germline-derived CDR1 and CDR2 are SGHNT and YENEEA. CDR3 size: 15 residues. The CDR3: CASSLGQNPINEQFF. The CDR3 bases are TGTGCCAGCAGCTTAGGGCAAAATCCAATCAATGAGCAGTTCTTC.

The J gene is TRBJ1-2, the V gene TRBV11-2, with unresolved D. CDR1 SGHAT and CDR2 FQNNGV come from the germline V gene. The CDR3 sequence is 14 residues long. Trimming stripped 0 bases from V and 6 bases from J, with 11 bases between. The chain's CDR3 is CASSLDPSLNGYTF. The CDR3 DNA reads TGTGCCAGCAGCTTAGACCCTTCTTTGAATGGCTACACCTTC. Filled out from reference TRBV11-2 and TRBJ1-2, the complete variable domain reads EAGVAQSPRYKIIEKRQSVAFWCNPISGHATLYWYQQILGQGPKLLIQFQNNGVVDDSQLPKDRFSAERLKGVDSTLKIQPAKLEDSAVYLCASSLDPSLNGYTFGSGTRLTVV.

The chain recombines TRBV5-1 with TRBJ2-5; 15 positions agree with TRBD2. This CDR3 is 18 amino acids long. CDR1 is SGHRS and CDR2 is YFSETQ in the germline V gene. V was clipped by 5 bases and J by 5 bases; unmatched bases: 13. The CDR3 loop reads CASSTAGLAGGRDETQYF. The CDR3 DNA follows: TGCGCCAGCAGTACAGCGGGACTAGCGGGAGGAAGGGATGAGACCCAGTACTTC.

V and J are TRBV15 and TRBJ2-5; D is uncertain. Per germline, CDR1 LNHNV and CDR2 YYDKDF (reference sequence). Trimming shortened V by 2 bases and J by 7 bases, and 20 bases separated the two germline ends. This CDR3 has 16 amino acids. CDR3 DNA sequence: TGTGCCACCAGCAGACTCCCTCCGGGCGATTTTGTGACCCAGTACTTC. This codes for CATSRLPPGDFVTQYF.

DNA for the CDR3: TGCGCCAGCAGCTCGACAGGGGCGAACTACGAGCAGTACTTC. Protein sequence: CASSSTGANYEQYF. This chain links TRBV5-1 with TRBJ2-7, with 8 bases matching TRBD1. The CDR3 runs to 14 residues. Germline V CDR1 and CDR2: SGHRS, YFSETQ. V was pared by 3 bases and J by 3 bases, with 5 bases of the junction left unmatched.